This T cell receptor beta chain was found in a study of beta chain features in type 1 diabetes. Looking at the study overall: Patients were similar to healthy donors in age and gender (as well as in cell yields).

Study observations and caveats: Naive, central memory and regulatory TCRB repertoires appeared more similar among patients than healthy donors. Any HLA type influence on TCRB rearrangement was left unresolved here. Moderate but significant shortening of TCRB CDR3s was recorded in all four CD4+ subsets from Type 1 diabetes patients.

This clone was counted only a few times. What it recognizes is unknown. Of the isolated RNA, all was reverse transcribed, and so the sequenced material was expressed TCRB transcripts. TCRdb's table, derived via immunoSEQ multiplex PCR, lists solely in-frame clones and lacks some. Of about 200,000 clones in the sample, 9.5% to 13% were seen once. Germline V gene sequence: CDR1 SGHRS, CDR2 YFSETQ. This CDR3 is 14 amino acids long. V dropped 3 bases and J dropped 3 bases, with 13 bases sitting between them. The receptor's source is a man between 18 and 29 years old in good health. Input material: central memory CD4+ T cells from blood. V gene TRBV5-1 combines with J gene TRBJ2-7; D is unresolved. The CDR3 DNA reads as TGCGCCAGCAGCTCCACATTCTCCGACTACGAGCAGTACTTC. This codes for CASSSTFSDYEQYF.